The sequence of this T cell receptor beta chain was determined in a study of T cell repertoires in cytomegalovirus infection. On this clonotype itself: The antigen is unknown.

Points from the study as a whole: The cumulative frequency of public TCR beta families distinguished individuals who carried CMV together with the relevant HLA.

TCRdb re-derived calls from the reads in MiXCR, one entry per CDR3 protein. The sample has 200,000 to 250,000 distinct CDR3 sequences, approximately 24% seen once. Germline values: CDR1 MNHNY, CDR2 SVGAGI (reference sequence). The CDR3 totals 12 residues. Trimming shortened V by 2 bases and J by 7 bases, and 6 bases separated the two germline ends. The source is a human donor in good health (CMV status not recorded). Some clones in this sample may be carry-over from other donors' samples. Sequenced input: CD8+ T cells from PBMCs. The chain employs TRBV6-6 and TRBJ2-1; D unresolved. The CDR3 DNA sequence: TGTGCCAGCAGTTACATTGAGAATGAGCAGTTCTTC. It codes for CASSYIENEQFF.